These 9 T cell receptor beta chains were all obtained from the same sample, sequenced in a study of blood T cell repertoires in COVID-19. Assay: immunoSEQ multiplex PCR; the TCRdb copy retains only in-frame clones and omits some. The sample has some 17,000 clones; almost 85% are singletons. Sequenced input: peripheral blood. The receptors were gathered from a woman between 65 and 79 years old with active COVID-19.

This clone was counted only a few times. V is TRBV19 and J is TRBJ2-1; 8 bases line up with TRBD2. Germline V gene sequence: CDR1 LNHDA, CDR2 SQIVND (reference sequence). The V and J ends lost 6 bases and 8 bases, in that order; junction bases with no gene match: 6. The CDR3 has 13 amino acids. CDR3 loop: CASRSGRWDEQFF. The DNA of the CDR3 is TGTGCCAGTAGGAGCGGGAGATGGGATGAGCAGTTCTTC.

The genes are TRBV10-2 and TRBJ2-3, with D possibly being TRBD2 (5 bases). CDR3 length: 15 amino acids. From germline, CDR1 is WSHSY and CDR2 SAAADI. Trimming cost V 6 bases and J 4 bases, with 17 bases left between them. CDR3 sequence: CASRGGLRRSDTQYF. DNA of the CDR3: TGCGCCAGCAGAGGCGGGTTAAGGAGGTCAGATACGCAGTATTTT.

V gene TRBV29-1 combines with J gene TRBJ2-1; D not resolved. This CDR3 region has 15 residues. With 7 bases removed from V and 9 bases from J, the gap between germline ends came to 25 bases. Germline lookup yields CDR1 SQVTM and CDR2 ANQGSEA. The CDR3 nucleotides read TGCAGCGCCTCCGGCCCGCTAGTAAGACTCAGTGAGCAGTTCTTC. Residues: CSASGPLVRLSEQFF.

The V call is TRBV21-1, the J call TRBJ2-6; the table's D call, TRBD1, has no DNA check behind it. TRBV21-1 corresponds to a pseudogene. This CDR3 has 14 amino acids. Written as DNA, the CDR3 is TGTGCCAGCAGCAATGGGGCCGGGGCCAACGTCCTGACTTTC. It yields the protein CASSNGAGANVLTF.

A word on this clone: This sample includes further DNA sequences coding for the same CDR3. The chain employs TRBV28 and TRBJ2-4; TRBD1 might be the D (5 bases). V lost 6 bases and J lost 3, with 9 bases in between. The CDR3 consists of 13 residues. The germline V gene has CDR1 MDHEN and CDR2 SYDVKM. The CDR3 bases are TGTGCCAGCAGCTCAGGGTTCAAAAACATTCAGTACTTC. Its translation: CASSSGFKNIQYF.

This rearrangement joins TRBV20-1 to TRBJ2-7; maybe TRBD1 (5 bases). V lost 6 bases, J lost 5 bases, and 11 bases lay in between. The CDR3 covers 11 residues. Looked up from germline, CDR1 is DFQATT and CDR2 is SNEGSKA (reference sequence). Written as DNA, the CDR3 is TGCAGTGCAAGGGGCGTAAACGAGCAGTACTTC. It is translated as CSARGVNEQYF.

The V and J genes are TRBV5-4 and TRBJ2-3, with 8 bases that match TRBD2. The CDR3 runs to 16 residues. The junction had 11 bases not matched to a gene; V was cut back by 4 bases and J by 4 bases. Germline assignment: CDR1 SGHNT and CDR2 YYREEE (reference sequence). The CDR3 here is CASSGTGTSVADTQYF. The CDR3 DNA reads TGTGCCAGCAGCGGGACCGGGACTAGTGTCGCAGATACGCAGTATTTT.

The chain is built from TRBV24-1 and TRBJ2-4, with D possibly being TRBD2 (6 bases). The germline V gene encodes CDR1 KGHDR and CDR2 SFDVKD. The V end was cut by 7 bases, the J end by 3 bases, with 21 bases between. This CDR3 region has 17 residues. This CDR3 is CATRVHTEGLGKNIQYF. CDR3 coding DNA: TGTGCCACCAGGGTACATACGGAGGGCTTGGGCAAAAACATTCAGTACTTC.

This clone was recorded only once. The chain recombines TRBV19 with TRBJ2-3; TRBD1 agrees at 9 bases. The CDR3 has 14 amino acids. The ends lost 4 bases at V and 6 bases at J; junction bases unmatched: 5. Germline V lookup: CDR1 LNHDA, CDR2 SQIVND (reference sequence). This CDR3 is CASSRDRDGDTQYF. The CDR3 DNA reads as TGTGCCAGTAGTAGGGACAGGGACGGGGATACGCAGTATTTT. Full variable domain (missing parts from reference TRBV19 and TRBJ2-3): DGGITQSPKYLFRKEGQNVTLSCEQNLNHDAMYWYRQDPGQGLRLIYYSQIVNDFQKGDIAEGYSVSREKKESFPLTVTSAQKNPTAFYLCASSRDRDGDTQYFGPGTRLTVL.